Following are 5 T cell receptor beta chains from one sample sequenced in a study of T-cell memory formation after mild COVID-19. TCRdb itself ran the 5' RACE reads through MiXCR, one entry per CDR3 protein. There are approximately 300,000 distinct CDR3 sequences in the sample; 8% to 10% occur only once, and roughly 22% lies in the top ten. The sample consisted of PBMCs or a T cell subset sorted from them (not recorded which). Every receptor here comes from a man between 18 and 35 years old who had mild COVID-19 (a few samples of this study predate the infection). Cell type and time point are not known.

This clonotype was counted ten times or more. The rearrangement joins TRBV6-7 to TRBJ2-2; 7 bases are shared with TRBD1. TRBV6-7 is an ORF, and what it does is uncertain. The CDR3 extends over 17 amino acids. The ends lost 6 bases at V and 1 base at J; junction bases unmatched: 11. CDR3 nucleotides: TGTGCCAGCAGCGCCACCTCCGGGACAGAGAACACCGGGGAGCTGTTTTTT. Translated: CASSATSGTENTGELFF.

The J gene is TRBJ2-1, the V gene TRBV10-3; D is perhaps TRBD1 (5 bases). CDR3 length: 12 residues. Per germline, CDR1 ENHRY and CDR2 SYGVKD. Trimming shortened V by 3 bases and J by 7 bases, and 7 bases separated the two germline ends. CDR3 residues: CAISDSGNEQFF. CDR3 in DNA: TGTGCCATCAGTGATTCAGGGAATGAGCAGTTCTTC.

This clonotype has a handful of counts. The CDR3 spells CASSIDPGGTTEAFF. CDR3 DNA: TGTGCCAGTAGTATAGATCCAGGGGGTACGACTGAAGCTTTCTTT. The chain employs TRBV19 and TRBJ1-1; the match to TRBD1 covers 7 bases. CDR3 length equals 15 residues. Germline V lookup: CDR1 LNHDA, CDR2 SQIVND (reference sequence). Unmatched junction bases numbered 6, after V lost 0 bases and J lost 5 bases.

This clonotype has just a few counts. CDR3 sequence (DNA): TGTGCCAGCAGCTCTCCAGGGGGCGTCGGGGGCGGTGAGCAGTTCTTC. It translates to CASSSPGGVGGGEQFF. The chain combines TRBV11-2 with TRBJ2-1, with 8 bases aligning to TRBD1. This CDR3 is 16 amino acids long. The V gene end was trimmed by 4 bases and the J gene end by 9 bases; junction bases not matched to a gene: 14. CDR1 is SGHAT and CDR2 is FQNNGV in the germline V gene.

This clonotype occurred many times. The rearrangement uses TRBV5-1 and TRBJ1-1, with D possibly matching TRBD1 (5 bases). Germline V lookup: CDR1 SGHRS, CDR2 YFSETQ. Trimming removed 1 base at V and 4 bases at J, with 11 bases between. CDR3 size: 14 residues. The CDR3: CASSLIPGSTEAFF. The CDR3 DNA reads as TGCGCCAGCAGCTTGATTCCAGGGTCCACTGAAGCTTTCTTT.